This is a list of T cell receptor beta chains from one sample in a study of cytotoxic CD8 clonotypes in ibrutinib-treated CLL. Produced via immunoSEQ multiplex PCR; TCRdb's table is partial and in-frame only. The data contain approximately 330,000 clones, 80% of them seen just once; the ten biggest clones take up 5.5% to 8%. The specimen comprised PBMCs, sampled before ibrutinib treatment. The receptors were sampled from a human donor with chronic lymphocytic leukemia. The conserved cysteine and the conserved F or W are not part of the CDR3 here. D genes are given only for firm matches.

>TRBJ2-7|.|TRBV27
ASSLKGFSYEQY
>TRBJ2-5|TRBD2|TRBV5-1
ASGPGLATQETQY
>TRBJ2-2|.|TRBV25-1
ASSEYRGALNTGELF
>TRBJ2-3|TRBD2|TRBV4-2
ASSQKREASDTQY
>TRBJ2-7|.|TRBV5-1
ASSSRQAISYEQY
>TRBJ2-1|.|TRBV28
ASSLGGFENEQF
>TRBJ2-7|.|TRBV5-4
ASSLWAGYEQY
>TRBJ2-3|TRBD2|TRBV13
ASRISGRYITQY
>TRBJ1-1|.|TRBV10-3
AISESGRGNTEAF
>TRBJ2-3|.|TRBV6-4
ASSDNPRADTQY
>TRBJ2-3|.|TRBV5-4
ASSFRSTDTQY
>TRBJ2-7|TRBD2|TRBV29-1
SAGTSGYEQY
>TRBJ2-1|.|TRBV5-1
ASSPNSVEQF
>TRBJ1-3|TRBD1|TRBV4-2
ASSQDPNVWDSPSGNTIY
>TRBJ2-1|.|TRBV9
ASSVGSPSSNEQF
>TRBJ2-2|TRBD2|TRBV5-1
ASQRGDKNTGELF
>TRBJ2-3|.|TRBV4-3
ASSQVRRSGDTQY
>TRBJ2-3|.|TRBV10-3
AIMGTSTDTQY
>TRBJ1-4|.|TRBV7-6
ASRGSGQEKLF
>TRBJ2-1|.|TRBV5-4
ASSLDPVIRDHYNEQF